These 12 T cell receptor beta chains share one sample of origin, sequenced in a study of blood T cells in healthy people across ages. Sample-barcoded 5' priming and a J-beta primer mix drove a second PCR of roughly 6 to 12 cycles. Using its own MiXCR run on the 5' RACE reads, TCRdb lists one record per CDR3 protein. The sample has about 510,000 distinct CDR3 sequences, 27% seen once. This sample was also put to use in a study of T cells of mothers and their children.

The sample was blood. The receptors stem from a boy younger than 10 in good health.

The sample holds a few counts of this clonotype. V is TRBV12-3 or TRBV12-4 and J is TRBJ2-2; 10 positions agree with TRBD2. The CDR3 is made up of 13 amino acids. With 7 bases clipped from V and 9 bases from J, the junction kept 5 bases outside the gene matches. The CDR3 nucleotides are TGTGCCAGCAACCTAGCGGGAGTCAGGGAGCTGTTTTTT. Protein: CASNLAGVRELFF.

A few counts support this clonotype. The CDR3 spells CASSRDRGSAGNTIYF. CDR3 DNA sequence: TGTGCCAGCTCCCGGGACAGGGGTTCGGCTGGAAACACCATATATTTT. This rearrangement joins TRBV7-6 to TRBJ1-3; 10 nucleotides match TRBD1. V lost 8 bases and J lost 2; bases outside the gene matches: 9. CDR1 is SGHVS and CDR2 is FNYEAQ in the germline V gene. The CDR3 covers 16 residues.

This rearrangement joins TRBV29-1 to TRBJ2-1; TRBD2 matches 7 bases. V gave up 4 bases and J gave up 10 bases; unmatched junction bases: 16. CDR3 length: 15 amino acids. Germline CDR1 is SQVTM and CDR2 is ANQGSEA. The CDR3, as DNA: TGCAGCGTTGTTGGCGTCCTAGCGGATACAATGGAGCAGTTCTTC. This gives the protein CSVVGVLADTMEQFF.

This clonotype was detected a few times. The V gene is TRBV5-8, the J gene TRBJ2-1; D is perhaps TRBD1 (6 bases). V lost 0 bases, J lost 3 bases, and 10 bases lay in between. The CDR3 is 15 amino acids. Germline CDR1 and CDR2: SGHTS and YDEGEE. The CDR3 loop is CASSLDQGSYNEQFF. The DNA for the CDR3 is TGTGCCAGCAGCTTGGACCAGGGGAGCTACAATGAGCAGTTCTTC.

The chain uses TRBV4-2 and TRBJ1-2; a weak D match, TRBD1 (5 bases). V was clipped by 2 bases and J by 7 bases, with 20 bases between them. Germline V gene lookup returns CDR1 LGHNA and CDR2 YNFKEQ. This CDR3 contains 16 residues. The CDR3 bases are TGTGCCAGCAGCCAAAACTACCGGGACTCCGACTCTGGCTACACCTTC. Amino acids: CASSQNYRDSDSGYTF.

There are a few counts of this clonotype. The V gene is TRBV24-1, the J gene TRBJ2-7, with unresolved D. Trimming left V 4 bases short and J 3 bases short, with 6 bases between. Germline V gene lookup returns CDR1 KGHDR and CDR2 SFDVKD. The CDR3 covers 12 residues. The CDR3: CATSEQDYEQYF. CDR3 nucleotides: TGTGCCACCAGTGAGCAGGACTACGAGCAGTACTTC.

The rearrangement uses TRBV28 and TRBJ2-7; D is perhaps TRBD1 or TRBD2 (5 bases each). CDR3 length: 15 residues. The V end was cut by 4 bases, the J end by 5 bases, with 18 bases between. CDR1 and CDR2 from the germline V gene are MDHEN and SYDVKM. Written as DNA, the CDR3 is TGTGCCAGCAGTTCAAAATGGGCAGGGAGCAACGAGCAGTACTTC. Translation gives CASSSKWAGSNEQYF.

This clonotype has more than one count but fewer than ten. This chain connects TRBV29-1 to TRBJ2-1; D unresolved. With the DNA end fitting TRBJ2-5 better, the J assignment may be wrong. This CDR3 has 13 amino acids. Germline CDR1 is SQVTM and CDR2 is ANQGSEA. This chain's CDR3 is CSARGGRLETQYF. Written as DNA, the CDR3 is TGCAGCGCCCGAGGTGGCCGTCTCGAGACCCAGTACTTC.

The V and J genes are TRBV10-3 and TRBJ1-6; 7 bases line up with TRBD1. Germline V gene sequence: CDR1 ENHRY, CDR2 SYGVKD. The J segment lost 9 bases and the V segment lost 4 bases, leaving 12 bases of the junction unmatched. The CDR3 runs to 16 residues. CDR3 residues: CAISARTGQSVSPLHF. CDR3 DNA sequence: TGTGCCATCAGTGCGCGGACAGGACAGTCTGTTTCACCCCTCCACTTT.

The V gene is TRBV10-3, the J gene TRBJ2-7, with TRBD1 matching over 7 bases. This CDR3 is 16 amino acids long. The germline V gene encodes CDR1 ENHRY and CDR2 SYGVKD. Trimming at V came to 0 bases and at J to 1 base, leaving 6 bases not matched to a gene. The CDR3 region is CAISESETGQSYEQYF. In nucleotides, the CDR3 is TGTGCCATCAGTGAGTCAGAGACAGGGCAGTCCTACGAGCAGTACTTC.

The chain joins TRBV29-1 to TRBJ2-7; tentatively, D is TRBD1 (7 bases). The V gene lost 4 bases and the J gene lost 3 bases, with 31 bases spanning the gap. The length of the CDR3 is 19 residues. Germline CDR1 SQVTM, CDR2 ANQGSEA. The CDR3: CSVGVTRDSQGSSNYEQYF. The CDR3 nucleotides are TGCAGCGTTGGGGTGACGCGGGACAGCCAAGGCAGCTCAAACTACGAGCAGTACTTC.

This rearrangement joins TRBV19 to TRBJ1-5; 8 bases are shared with TRBD1. CDR1 is LNHDA, CDR2 SQIVND, per germline (reference sequence). After removal of 1 base from V and 3 bases from J, the junction contained 5 bases not matched to a gene. The CDR3 is made up of 16 amino acids. The CDR3 DNA is TGTGCCAGTAGTATAGGACTGGACAGGGTCAATCAGCCCCAGCATTTT. Translation gives CASSIGLDRVNQPQHF.